This T cell receptor beta chain is from a study of CD8 T cells in ankylosing spondylitis. Study findings and constraints: Characteristic, it appeared, of ankylosing spondylitis blood was a TCR beta motif of roughly eight highly homologous variants.

Germline CDR1 is SGHKS and CDR2 is YYEKEE (reference sequence). The CDR3 length is 15 residues. The V gene lost 4 bases and the J gene lost 4 bases, with 18 bases spanning the gap. TCRdb re-analysed the 5' RACE reads in MiXCR, keeping a single row per CDR3 protein. The data contain 750,000 to 850,000 distinct CDR3 sequences, roughly 12% of them singletons. This clonotype showed up just a few times. Antigen: not known. This chain uses TRBV5-5 with TRBJ2-7; a possible D gene is TRBD2 (5 bases). The sample was blood, either unsorted or a sorted T cell fraction (not recorded which). The sequence came from a male donor with ankylosing spondylitis. CDR3 bases: TGTGCCAGCAGCGTCTTAGGGCGGCGGACTTACGAGCAGTACTTC. Translated, it gives CASSVLGRRTYEQYF.